This T cell receptor (beta chain) was sequenced during a study of blood T cell repertoires in COVID-19. This clone was counted a few times. Participants were aged 18 to 89 years, lived in around 25 US areas, and enrolled virtually. Participant-reported clinical history was the basis for cohort assignment. The repertoire was sequenced with immunoSEQ multiplex PCR; TCRdb's copy has only in-frame clones and lacks some. The table includes about 150,000 clones, roughly 89% detected once. The sequence derives from a man aged 50-60 years who had recovered from COVID-19. Material: PBMCs or T cells enriched from blood (not recorded which).

The DNA of the CDR3 is TGTGCCAGCACGGGACAGGGGTTCATGAACACTGAAGCTTTCTTT. It encodes CASTGQGFMNTEAFF. This sequence joins TRBV2 and TRBJ1-1; TRBD1 matches at 10 bases. The germline gives CDR1 SNHLY, CDR2 FYNNEI. The J segment lost 0 bases and the V segment lost 7 bases, leaving 5 bases of the junction unmatched. This CDR3 spans 15 amino acids.